This entry features one T cell receptor beta chain sequence. The presence of a unique molecular identifier marked each TCR cDNA molecule. One entry per CDR3 protein, called by TCRdb with MiXCR from the 5' RACE reads. The sample carries almost 75,000 distinct CDR3 sequences, about 14% recorded once. Trimming took 2 bases from V and 5 from J, leaving 24 bases between them. The CDR3 contains 18 residues. Germline CDR1 is SGHAT and CDR2 is FQNNGV. Documented time point: sample taken at primary tumor resection. No cell sorting; template was whole RNA from tumor, lung tissue or PBMC. 72 TRACERx patients with early, untreated non-small cell lung cancer donated samples. These data come from a study of spatial heterogeneity in lung cancer. Study-level background: In the raw reads, each unique TCR and UMI combination was present more than ten times on average.

This TCR derives from a male donor with early-stage non-small cell lung cancer. Sequenced here: PBMCs, sampled at surgery. The V gene is TRBV11-2, the J gene TRBJ1-1, with D perhaps matching TRBD1 (5 bases). As DNA, the CDR3 is TGTGCCAGCAGCTTACTGAGGGAAAGGGCAGGGAGGGGTACTGAAGCTTTCTTT. It yields the protein CASSLLRERAGRGTEAFF.